The 13 T cell receptor beta chains given below trace back to one sample, sequenced in a study of identical twins. TCRdb re-called the 5' RACE reads with MiXCR, one entry per CDR3 protein. Of 400,000 to 600,000 distinct CDR3 sequences detected, approximately 20% appear once; the ten largest clones hold approximately 0.52%. These data are also associated with another study on yellow fever vaccine responses in identical twins.

The sequenced sample consisted of CD4+ T cells sorted from blood. The receptor set was obtained from a woman between 18 and 29 years old in good health.

The chain employs TRBV3-1 and TRBJ2-5; 9 bases agree with TRBD2. This CDR3 is built from 19 residues. Trimming at V came to 0 bases and at J to 5 bases, leaving 16 bases not matched to a gene. Germline V gene lookup returns CDR1 LGHDT and CDR2 YNNKEL (reference sequence). The CDR3 sequence: CASSQDAGGPPGYLETQYF. In nucleotides, the CDR3 is TGTGCCAGCAGCCAAGATGCGGGGGGGCCTCCTGGTTATCTTGAGACCCAGTACTTC.

The sample holds a few counts of this clonotype. The chain carries TRBV5-1 and TRBJ2-7, with D possibly called TRBD1 or TRBD2 (5 bases each). The CDR3 covers 16 residues. Germline V gene data show CDR1 as SGHRS and CDR2 as YFSETQ. V lost 4 bases and J lost 3, with 20 bases in between. CDR3 bases: TGCGCCAGCAGCAGAAGTGCAGGGACGGCCAGCTACGAGCAGTACTTC. The encoded protein is CASSRSAGTASYEQYF.

This clonotype was found a few times. The chain employs TRBV3-1 and TRBJ2-7, with 8 nucleotides matching TRBD1. The germline CDR1 and CDR2 sequences are LGHDT and YNNKEL (reference sequence). Losses at the gene ends were 1 base for V and 1 base for J; bases not matched to a gene: 0. There are 14 residues in the CDR3. CDR3 DNA sequence: TGTGCCAGCAGCCAAGGGACAGGGTCCTACGAGCAGTACTTC. Translation gives CASSQGTGSYEQYF.

This clonotype was recorded a few times. The chain combines TRBV15 with TRBJ2-7; D not certain. Trimming took off 0 bases at V and 5 bases at J, with 11 bases between the two ends. The CDR3 runs to 14 residues. CDR1 and CDR2 (germline): LNHNV, YYDKDF (reference sequence). The CDR3 DNA reads as TGTGCCACCAGCAGAGATCCCCTCAGCAACGAGCAGTACGTC. Encoded protein: CATSRDPLSNEQYV.

The chain combines TRBV24-1 with TRBJ2-1, with 9 bases identical to TRBD2. The CDR3 extends over 15 amino acids. Losses at the gene ends were 5 bases for V and 10 bases for J; bases not matched to a gene: 11. Per the germline V gene, CDR1 is KGHDR and CDR2 is SFDVKD. CDR3 nucleotides: TGTGCCACCAGTGGATTTGTGGGACTAGCTGGAGAGCAGTTCTTC. Translation gives CATSGFVGLAGEQFF.

The rearrangement links TRBV29-1 to TRBJ2-3; 10 bases map to TRBD2. V dropped 3 bases and J dropped 1; count of bases not matched to a gene: 4. Germline CDR1 is SQVTM and CDR2 is ANQGSEA. This CDR3 is built from 15 residues. The CDR3, as DNA: TGCAGCGTTGAGACTAGCGGGTACCGCACAGATACGCAGTATTTT. As protein: CSVETSGYRTDTQYF.

The chain links TRBV10-3 to TRBJ1-5, with D possibly matching TRBD1 (5 bases). The CDR3 is made up of 16 amino acids. CDR1 and CDR2 from the germline V gene are ENHRY and SYGVKD. V was pared by 4 bases and J by 2 bases, with 15 bases between. The CDR3 spells CAISVAGTTGNQPQHF. The CDR3 DNA reads as TGTGCCATCAGTGTCGCCGGGACGACCGGCAATCAGCCCCAGCATTTT.

The V and J genes are TRBV20-1 and TRBJ1-5; perhaps TRBD1 as D (5 bases). The germline V and J ends were trimmed by 5 bases and 3 bases, with 8 bases remaining between them. The CDR3 totals 12 residues. Germline CDR1 is DFQATT and CDR2 is SNEGSKA (reference sequence). CDR3 sequence reads: CSAGTLNQPQHF. CDR3 DNA sequence: TGCAGTGCTGGGACCCTCAATCAGCCCCAGCATTTT.

In its sample, this clonotype was seen a few times. V gene TRBV19 combines with J gene TRBJ1-1; D gene ambiguous. Trimming removed 3 bases at V and 1 base at J, with 9 bases between. Germline V gene data show CDR1 as LNHDA and CDR2 as SQIVND (reference sequence). This CDR3 is built from 14 residues. CDR3 nucleotides: TGTGCCAGTAGTATCGTTTCGGCGAACACTGAAGCTTTCTTT. It translates to CASSIVSANTEAFF.

J is TRBJ2-3 and V is TRBV2; TRBD2 aligns across 13 bases. Per the germline V gene, CDR1 is SNHLY and CDR2 is FYNNEI. The CDR3 extends over 17 amino acids. With V trimmed by 1 base and J by 4 bases, 5 bases remained unmatched. The CDR3 loop is CASSEGGLAGDADTQYF. The CDR3, as DNA: TGTGCCAGCAGTGAAGGTGGACTAGCGGGGGACGCAGATACGCAGTATTTT.

The chain carries TRBV27 and TRBJ2-2, with unresolved D. V lost 4 bases and J 8 bases, leaving 8 bases between the germline ends. CDR3 length equals 12 residues. Germline V gene data show CDR1 as MNHEY and CDR2 as SMNVEV (reference sequence). CDR3 region: CASSYKSGELFF. CDR3 DNA sequence: TGTGCCAGCAGTTATAAGTCGGGGGAGCTGTTTTTT.

The chain uses TRBV2 and TRBJ2-3; 11 nucleotides agree with TRBD2. The CDR3 contains 16 residues. Losses at the gene ends were 6 bases for V and 3 bases for J; bases not matched to a gene: 8. Looked up from germline, CDR1 is SNHLY and CDR2 is FYNNEI. The CDR3 coding sequence is TGTGCCAGCAGAGACCCGGGACTAGCGGCTACAGATACGCAGTATTTT. Amino acids: CASRDPGLAATDTQYF.

This clonotype was observed at least ten times. The rearrangement joins TRBV5-1 to TRBJ1-5; 11 bases line up with TRBD1. V lost 4 bases to trimming and J lost 6 bases; unmatched junction nucleotides: 0. CDR3 length: 13 residues. In germline, CDR1 is SGHRS, CDR2 YFSETQ. The CDR3 region has the DNA TGCGCCAGCAGCGGGACAGGGGGTCAGCCCCAGCATTTT. Translated, it gives CASSGTGGQPQHF.